Below are 31 T cell receptor beta chains sequenced from a single sample in a study of shared clonotypes between healthy human individuals. Assay: immunoSEQ multiplex PCR; the TCRdb copy retains only in-frame clones and omits some. The sample carries 520,000 or so clones, 79% recorded once. What was sequenced was PBMCs. These receptors all stem from a woman aged 40 to 49 in good health. Some clones in this sample may be carry-over from other donors' samples.

The chain couples TRBV27 to TRBJ2-3; D remains unclear. This CDR3 spans 12 amino acids. V was trimmed by 6 bases and J by 5 bases, leaving 9 bases between them. Germline CDR1 MNHEY, CDR2 SMNVEV (reference sequence). CDR3 protein: CASRRWEDTQYF. The DNA of the CDR3 is TGTGCCAGCAGACGATGGGAAGATACGCAGTATTTT.

CDR3 DNA: TGTGCCAGCAGTAAATTACTAGCGGACCAAGAGACCCAGTACTTC. Translated, it gives CASSKLLADQETQYF. The chain combines TRBV6-1 with TRBJ2-5; 8 bases are shared with TRBD2. The V and J ends lost 5 bases and 0 bases, in that order; junction bases with no gene match: 5. In germline, CDR1 is MNHNS, CDR2 SASEGT. The CDR3 is made up of 15 amino acids.

The genes are TRBV30 and TRBJ2-1; 7 nucleotides line up with TRBD2. Per the germline V gene, CDR1 is GTSNPN and CDR2 is SVGIG (reference sequence). CDR3 size: 15 residues. J lost 7 bases, V lost 0 bases, and 9 bases had no gene match. Written as DNA, the CDR3 is TGTGCCTGGAGTGTATTGGGGGAGGGCCGGAATGAGCAGTTCTTC. The encoded protein is CAWSVLGEGRNEQFF. The full variable domain, completed using reference TRBV30 and TRBJ2-1, is SQTIHQWPATLVQPVGSPLSLECTVEGTSNPNLYWYRQAAGRGLQLLFYSVGIGQISSEVPQNLSASRPQDRQFILSSKKLLLSDSGFYLCAWSVLGEGRNEQFFGPGTRLTVL.

This chain connects TRBV25-1 to TRBJ1-1, with 8 positions matching TRBD1. This CDR3 comprises 14 residues. V trimming: 4 bases; J trimming: 7 bases; junction bases outside the gene matches: 8. Per germline, CDR1 MGHDK and CDR2 SYGVNS. The CDR3 here is CASSARQGQGEAFF. CDR3 DNA sequence: TGTGCCAGCAGTGCCCGACAGGGGCAAGGTGAAGCTTTCTTT. Together with reference TRBV25-1 and TRBJ1-1, the CDR3 gives the full variable domain: EADIYQTPRYLVIGTGKKITLECSQTMGHDKMYWYQQDPGMELHLIHYSYGVNSTEKGDLSSESTVSRIRTEHFPLTLESARPSHTSQYLCASSARQGQGEAFFGQGTRLTVV.

The V call is TRBV5-1, the J call TRBJ2-1; 12 nucleotides agree with TRBD2. The CDR3 extends over 14 amino acids. Trimming cost V 5 bases and J 7 bases; bases outside gene matches: 4. Germline loops: CDR1 SGHRS, CDR2 YFSETQ. CDR3 region: CASRGLAGSNEQFF. The CDR3 nucleotides are TGCGCCAGCAGAGGACTAGCGGGGTCGAATGAGCAGTTCTTC.

CDR3 amino acids: CASSYSWAGTEAFF. The CDR3 DNA reads as TGTGCCAGCAGTTACTCGTGGGCAGGGACTGAAGCTTTCTTT. The rearrangement joins TRBV6-5 to TRBJ1-1; possibly TRBD1 for D (5 bases). The CDR3 length is 14 residues. The V and J ends lost 0 bases and 5 bases respectively, with 10 bases between them. Germline CDR1 and CDR2: MNHEY and SVGAGI.

The rearrangement joins TRBV5-4 to TRBJ2-5, with D possibly being TRBD1 or TRBD2 (6 bases each). V was trimmed by 0 bases and J by 2 bases, leaving 11 bases between them. CDR1 and CDR2 (germline): SGHNT, YYREEE (reference sequence). The CDR3 has 15 amino acids. The CDR3 here is CASSLEGGKQETQYF. As DNA, the CDR3 is TGTGCCAGCAGCTTGGAAGGGGGGAAACAAGAGACCCAGTACTTC.

The chain carries TRBV28 and TRBJ2-1; D possibly uses TRBD1 or TRBD2 (5 bases each). Between the trimmed V and J ends, which lost 5 bases and 9 bases, there was a span of 14 bases. The length of the CDR3 is 13 residues. Germline CDR1 and CDR2: MDHEN and SYDVKM. The CDR3 spells CASSGGSVREQFF. The CDR3 DNA sequence: TGTGCCAGCAGTGGGGGATCTGTCCGTGAGCAGTTCTTC.

The V gene is TRBV27, the J gene TRBJ2-7, with 12 bases lining up with TRBD2. The CDR3 length is 14 residues. Per the germline V gene, CDR1 is MNHEY and CDR2 is SMNVEV (reference sequence). The V segment lost 5 bases and the J segment 12 bases; nucleotides outside the gene matches: 11. The CDR3 protein is CASSPGLAGPPPYF. CDR3 sequence (DNA): TGTGCCAGCAGTCCGGGACTAGCGGGCCCCCCGCCGTACTTC.

This clone has more than one count but fewer than ten. The rearrangement joins TRBV5-4 to TRBJ1-2; a weak D match, TRBD1 (5 bases). With 4 bases removed from V and 2 bases from J, the gap between germline ends came to 12 bases. The CDR3 length is 14 residues. Germline V lookup: CDR1 SGHNT, CDR2 YYREEE (reference sequence). CDR3 loop: CASSTPRVNYGYTF. CDR3 sequence (DNA): TGTGCCAGCAGCACGCCCAGGGTGAACTATGGCTACACCTTC.

This clone was counted once. The chain couples TRBV5-1 to TRBJ1-1; D gene unclear. V was pared by 0 bases and J by 8 bases, with 14 bases between. The CDR3 covers 14 residues. Germline V gives CDR1 SGHRS, CDR2 YFSETQ. As DNA, the CDR3 is TGCGCCAGCAGCTTGGTCGGCGGCGTGCGGGAAGCTTTCTTT. Translating gives CASSLVGGVREAFF.

Concerning this clone: The sample carries other DNA sequences with the same CDR3. The CDR3 DNA reads TGCGCCAGCAGCTTGGGATGGGAGACCCAGTACTTC. Translating it yields CASSLGWETQYF. The chain links TRBV5-1 to TRBJ2-5; D uncertain. This CDR3 region has 12 residues. V lost 0 bases to trimming and J lost 5 bases, with 5 bases between them. Germline lookup yields CDR1 SGHRS and CDR2 YFSETQ.

V is TRBV27 and J is TRBJ2-1; 7 positions match TRBD1. The germline V gene encodes CDR1 MNHEY and CDR2 SMNVEV (reference sequence). V dropped 6 bases and J dropped 15; count of bases not matched to a gene: 8. CDR3 length: 11 amino acids. The CDR3 sequence is CASSRQGLWFF. The DNA for the CDR3 is TGTGCCAGCAGCCGACAGGGTTTGTGGTTCTTC.

This clone came up a few times. This chain uses TRBV15 with TRBJ1-2; D gene ambiguous. Germline CDR1 and CDR2: LNHNV and YYDKDF (reference sequence). This CDR3 is built from 17 residues. Trimming took 1 base from V and 1 from J, leaving 16 bases between them. The CDR3, as DNA: TGTGCCACCAGCAGAGTTTGGGCAGGCGGACTTAACTATGGCTACACCTTC. Amino acid sequence: CATSRVWAGGLNYGYTF.

This chain connects TRBV5-1 to TRBJ1-2, with D possibly matching TRBD1 (5 bases). This CDR3 has 13 amino acids. Germline V lookup: CDR1 SGHRS, CDR2 YFSETQ. Trimming cost V 0 bases and J 14 bases, with 17 bases left between them. CDR3 loop: CASSLVPEGEETF. Here the CDR3 DNA reads TGCGCCAGCAGCTTGGTTCCAGAAGGGGAGGAGACCTTC.

The CDR3 DNA sequence: TGCAGCGTTGAAGAAACAGGGGGAAGTGAGCAGTTCTTC. This encodes CSVEETGGSEQFF. The rearrangement joins TRBV29-1 to TRBJ2-1; 8 bases line up with TRBD1. CDR1 and CDR2 (germline): SQVTM, ANQGSEA. The CDR3 totals 13 residues. V dropped 0 bases and J dropped 9; count of bases not matched to a gene: 4.

The chain recombines TRBV6-5 with TRBJ1-4, with TRBD1 matching 7 bases. V was pared by 7 bases and J by 8 bases, with 7 bases of the junction left unmatched. CDR3 size: 13 residues. The germline V gene has CDR1 MNHEY and CDR2 SVGAGI. The CDR3: CASMGQSPEKLFF. The CDR3 nucleotides read TGTGCCAGCATGGGACAGAGTCCCGAAAAACTGTTTTTT.

As regards this clone: Other nucleotide sequences in the sample specify the same CDR3. The chain uses TRBV7-9 and TRBJ2-1; D ambiguous. The CDR3 is 11 amino acids. Trimming took off 5 bases at V and 6 bases at J, with 5 bases between the two ends. In germline, CDR1 is SEHNR, CDR2 FQNEAQ (reference sequence). The chain's CDR3 is CASSPRNEQFF. The CDR3 DNA follows: TGTGCCAGCAGCCCCCGCAATGAGCAGTTCTTC.

This chain links TRBV29-1 with TRBJ2-5; D is unclear. V was shortened by 1 base and J by 1 base, with 4 bases between the two germline ends. The CDR3 extends over 12 amino acids. Germline V CDR1 and CDR2: SQVTM, ANQGSEA. The CDR3 nucleotides are TGCAGCGTTGAAGCCAGCCAAGAGACCCAGTACTTC. Protein product: CSVEASQETQYF.

This clone was observed once. The chain links TRBV29-1 to TRBJ2-7; tentatively, D is TRBD2 (5 bases). The CDR3 has 11 amino acids. V lost 4 bases and J 7 bases, leaving 11 bases between the germline ends. Germline values: CDR1 SQVTM, CDR2 ANQGSEA. The CDR3 nucleotides read TGCAGCGTTGTGCGGGCGTGGGAGCAGTACTTC. Translating gives CSVVRAWEQYF.

This chain uses TRBV7-2 with TRBJ2-7; D unresolved. CDR3 length: 14 residues. V shed 1 base and J shed 2 bases, with 9 bases lying between them. Germline V CDR1 and CDR2: SGHTA, FQGNSA. The CDR3 is CASSLVPEAYEQYF. The CDR3 DNA is TGTGCCAGCAGCTTAGTTCCAGAAGCCTACGAGCAGTACTTC.

This chain joins TRBV5-1 and TRBJ1-3; 8 bases are a match to TRBD1. From germline, CDR1 is SGHRS and CDR2 YFSETQ. CDR3 length: 15 amino acids. V dropped 0 bases and J dropped 9; count of bases not matched to a gene: 8. The CDR3 bases are TGCGCCAGCAGCTTGGCCGGACAGGGACTGAGCACCATATATTTT. Translated: CASSLAGQGLSTIYF.

CDR3 nucleotide sequence: TGTGCCAGCAGACAGGAAAACTATGGCTACACCTTC. It is translated as CASRQENYGYTF. The gene calls are TRBV4-2 and TRBJ1-2, with D tentatively TRBD1 (5 bases). Per the germline V gene, CDR1 is LGHNA and CDR2 is YNFKEQ. This CDR3 is built from 12 residues. V shed 6 bases and J shed 2 bases, with 7 bases lying between them.

The CDR3 nucleotides are TGTGCCAGCAGACCCCCAGGAGAGACCCAGTACTTC. It translates to CASRPPGETQYF. V is TRBV6-6 and J is TRBJ2-5; D not resolved. The CDR3 extends over 12 amino acids. Germline lookup yields CDR1 MNHNY and CDR2 SVGAGI (reference sequence). Between the trimmed V and J ends, which lost 6 bases and 4 bases, there was a span of 9 bases.

This CDR3 reads CASSLDSGLRSYEQYF. The CDR3 DNA reads as TGTGCCAGCAGCTTAGATTCAGGTCTGCGATCCTACGAGCAGTACTTC. V gene TRBV7-2 combines with J gene TRBJ2-7; D ambiguous. V dropped 1 base and J dropped 1 base, with 14 bases sitting between them. Germline CDR1 SGHTA, CDR2 FQGNSA. The CDR3 loop spans 16 amino acids.

This chain uses TRBV14 with TRBJ2-3; 8 bases map to TRBD2. The trim removed 4 bases at V and 5 bases at J, leaving 2 bases unmatched. This CDR3 has 13 residues. Per germline, CDR1 SGHDN and CDR2 FVKESK. CDR3 region: CASSLLAGDTQYF. CDR3 bases: TGTGCCAGCAGCCTCCTAGCGGGAGATACGCAGTATTTT.

As regards this clone: The sample has other DNA sequences that encode this CDR3 too. The gene calls are TRBV19 and TRBJ2-1; 8 bases are a match to TRBD1. Germline loops: CDR1 LNHDA, CDR2 SQIVND (reference sequence). The CDR3 has 15 amino acids. The V and J ends lost 0 bases and 4 bases, in that order; junction bases with no gene match: 2. The CDR3 DNA follows: TGTGCCAGTAGTATAGAGGGACAGGCTTACAATGAGCAGTTCTTC. Its protein product is CASSIEGQAYNEQFF.

The genes are TRBV7-3 and TRBJ2-5, with 7 bases matching TRBD1. With the DNA end fitting TRBJ2-7 better, the J assignment may be wrong. Germline CDR1 SGHTA, CDR2 FQGTGA. This CDR3 region has 14 residues. The CDR3 DNA reads as TGTGCCAGCAGCGAGACAGGGAATGATTACGAGCAGTACTTC. Translating gives CASSETGNDYEQYF.

V usage is TRBV4-3 and J usage is TRBJ1-1, with a tentative D call TRBD1 (6 bases). This CDR3 contains 15 residues. Germline CDR1 is LGHNA and CDR2 is YSLEER. Trimming left V 2 bases short and J 1 base short, with 11 bases between. CDR3 sequence: CASSQPGQRNTEAFF. DNA of the CDR3: TGCGCCAGCAGCCAACCAGGACAGAGGAACACTGAAGCTTTCTTT.

A few counts support this clone. V usage is TRBV29-1 and J usage is TRBJ2-3; perhaps D is TRBD1 or TRBD2 (6 bases each). Looked up from germline, CDR1 is SQVTM and CDR2 is ANQGSEA. V dropped 8 bases and J dropped 2 bases, with 17 bases sitting between them. The length of the CDR3 is 14 residues. Written as DNA, the CDR3 is TGCAGCTCAATAATCGGGGGCCCCACAGATACGCAGTATTTT. The encoded protein is CSSIIGGPTDTQYF.

In the case of this clone: At one of its ends the junction is not consistent with the germline gene, which may arise from a read error. The chain is built from TRBV4-1 and TRBJ2-7; either TRBD1 or TRBD2 may supply D (5 bases each). Germline CDR1 is MGHRA and CDR2 is YSYEKL. The CDR3 extends over 16 amino acids. In DNA form, the CDR3 reads TGTGCCAGCAGCCAAGACGAGGGGCAGGGCGTCGACGAGCAGTACTTC. Its translation is CASSQDEGQGVDEQYF.